Below, 32 T cell receptor beta chains from the same sample are listed, as sequenced in a study of cytomegalovirus exposure and HLA in healthy donors. Vbeta (60) and Jbeta (13) primers were used in the PCR. Using immunoSEQ multiplex PCR, the repertoire was profiled, and TCRdb retains in-frame clones only, with some absent. The sample lists 95,000 to 100,000 clones; roughly 79% were seen once. Input material: PBMCs. All receptors come from a man in his forties or fifties in good health and CMV-seronegative.

The chain uses TRBV30 and TRBJ2-5, with unresolved D. Trimming stripped 0 bases from V and 5 bases from J, with 10 bases between. There are 13 residues in the CDR3. Looked up from germline, CDR1 is GTSNPN and CDR2 is SVGIG (reference sequence). CDR3 DNA sequence: TGTGCCTGGAGTGTAATGGTTCGGGAGACCCAGTACTTC. Its translation is CAWSVMVRETQYF.

The chain carries TRBV20-1 and TRBJ1-2; possibly TRBD1 for D (6 bases). Germline CDR1 and CDR2: DFQATT and SNEGSKA (reference sequence). This CDR3 region has 11 residues. The V end lost 6 bases, the J end lost 5 bases, and 10 bases lay between the germline ends. The CDR3 sequence is CSARTVYGYTF. The CDR3 region has the DNA TGCAGTGCGCGGACAGTTTATGGCTACACCTTC.

The V call is TRBV19, the J call TRBJ1-4; 8 nucleotides line up with TRBD1. V lost 4 bases and J lost 3; bases outside the gene matches: 4. Germline loops: CDR1 LNHDA, CDR2 SQIVND (reference sequence). The CDR3 loop spans 15 amino acids. CDR3 residues: CASSNTGGANEKLFF. DNA of the CDR3: TGTGCCAGTAGTAACACAGGGGGTGCTAATGAAAAACTGTTTTTT.

This rearrangement joins TRBV9 to TRBJ1-3; TRBD1 agrees at 9 bases. This CDR3 is 16 amino acids long. Germline loops: CDR1 SGDLS, CDR2 YYNGEE. The junction had 9 bases not matched to a gene; V was cut back by 4 bases and J by 4 bases. The CDR3, as DNA: TGTGCCAGCAGCCCCCGACGACAGGGGGACGGAAACACCATATATTTT. This translates into CASSPRRQGDGNTIYF.

J is TRBJ2-5 and V is TRBV5-1; TRBD2 aligns across 11 bases. CDR3 length: 15 residues. The junction had 7 bases not matched to a gene; V was cut back by 5 bases and J by 4 bases. Per germline, CDR1 SGHRS and CDR2 YFSETQ. CDR3 residues: CASRLATSGTETQYF. DNA of the CDR3: TGCGCCAGCAGACTGGCGACTAGCGGGACAGAGACCCAGTACTTC.

This sequence joins TRBV6-1 and TRBJ1-5, with D possibly matching TRBD1 (6 bases). Germline CDR1 is MNHNS and CDR2 is SASEGT. The CDR3 is made up of 13 amino acids. V was shortened by 2 bases and J by 10 bases, with 12 bases between the two germline ends. This CDR3 reads CASSEKPGVPQHF. The CDR3, as DNA: TGTGCCAGCAGTGAAAAACCAGGGGTACCCCAGCATTTT.

V usage is TRBV7-8 and J usage is TRBJ2-7, with D possibly matching TRBD2 (5 bases). The CDR3 covers 14 residues. The germline V gene has CDR1 SGHVS and CDR2 FQNEAQ. The V end was cut by 1 base, the J end by 0 bases, with 7 bases between. This CDR3 reads CASSLGRGSYEQYF. CDR3 DNA: TGTGCCAGCAGCTTAGGACGGGGCTCCTACGAGCAGTACTTC.

The V gene is TRBV2, the J gene TRBJ2-7; D is unclear. CDR3 size: 13 residues. Per the germline V gene, CDR1 is SNHLY and CDR2 is FYNNEI. V was pared by 6 bases and J by 2 bases, with 11 bases between. CDR3 nucleotides: TGTGCCAGCAGCGCCGACTCCGCCTACGAGCAGTACTTC. Its protein is CASSADSAYEQYF.

The chain links TRBV6-1 to TRBJ2-5; 9 bases fit TRBD1. The CDR3 has 14 amino acids. J gave up 5 bases and V 4 bases, and 5 bases lay outside the gene matches. Germline assignment: CDR1 MNHNS and CDR2 SASEGT. The CDR3 protein is CASSGSGTGETQYF. The CDR3 DNA reads TGTGCCAGCAGTGGGTCCGGGACAGGGGAGACCCAGTACTTC.

The gene calls are TRBV11-2 and TRBJ1-1; 8 bases are a match to TRBD1. Germline CDR1 is SGHAT and CDR2 is FQNNGV. The CDR3 is made up of 16 amino acids. V shed 2 bases, J shed 0 bases, and the junction held 5 bases outside the gene matches. The CDR3 DNA reads as TGTGCCAGCAGCTTACAGGGGGCTCACATGAACACTGAAGCTTTCTTT. Its translation is CASSLQGAHMNTEAFF.

V and J are TRBV10-3 and TRBJ2-3, with D possibly TRBD2 on 5 matching bases. The CDR3 covers 15 residues. With 8 bases removed from V and 2 bases from J, the gap between germline ends came to 17 bases. In germline, CDR1 is ENHRY, CDR2 SYGVKD. DNA for the CDR3: TGTGCCATCGCTCGGGGTGGTCCCACCACAGATACGCAGTATTTT. Translating it yields CAIARGGPTTDTQYF.

The rearrangement links TRBV30 to TRBJ1-1; perhaps TRBD1 as D (5 bases). Germline V gene lookup returns CDR1 GTSNPN and CDR2 SVGIG (reference sequence). The V end was cut by 0 bases, the J end by 5 bases, with 13 bases between. The CDR3 spans 14 residues. CDR3 loop: CAWSVGALGTEAFF. DNA of the CDR3: TGTGCCTGGAGTGTAGGGGCCCTAGGAACTGAAGCTTTCTTT.

This clone was observed a few times. V gene TRBV5-8 combines with J gene TRBJ1-2, with D tentatively TRBD1 (5 bases). Germline V lookup: CDR1 SGHTS, CDR2 YDEGEE. The CDR3 spans 14 residues. Trimming took 7 bases from V and 4 from J, leaving 17 bases between them. Here the CDR3 DNA reads TGTGCCAGCCTTATGGGGTCGGGGGTCTATGGCTACACCTTC. The encoded protein is CASLMGSGVYGYTF.

CDR3 sequence (DNA): TGTGCCAGCAGCCAGGACAGGGGGAACCAAGAGACCCAGTACTTC. Translating gives CASSQDRGNQETQYF. V gene TRBV5-6 combines with J gene TRBJ2-5, with 10 bases lining up with TRBD1. After removal of 4 bases from V and 0 bases from J, the junction contained 3 bases not matched to a gene. The CDR3 loop spans 15 amino acids. CDR1 is SGHDT, CDR2 YYEEEE, per germline.

The chain joins TRBV5-1 to TRBJ1-4; 7 bases line up with TRBD1. Germline CDR1 is SGHRS and CDR2 is YFSETQ. The trim removed 2 bases at V and 8 bases at J, leaving 9 bases unmatched. This CDR3 comprises 15 residues. The CDR3 coding sequence is TGCGCCAGCAGCTTTACAACAGGGGCACAAGAAAAACTGTTTTTT. Amino acid sequence: CASSFTTGAQEKLFF. The variable domain in full, with the rest retrieved from reference TRBV5-1 and TRBJ1-4, is KAGVTQTPRYLIKTRGQQVTLSCSPISGHRSVSWYQQTPGQGLQFLFEYFSETQRNKGNFPGRFSGRQFSNSRSEMNVSTLELGDSALYLCASSFTTGAQEKLFFGSGTQLSVL.

This clone was counted only a few times. V and J are TRBV10-2 and TRBJ2-7; 11 bases line up with TRBD1. CDR3 size: 13 residues. The J segment lost 4 bases and the V segment lost 6 bases, leaving 2 bases of the junction unmatched. CDR1 and CDR2 from the germline V gene are WSHSY and SAAADI. The DNA of the CDR3 is TGCGCCAGCAGCGGACAGGGGGCTTACGAGCAGTACTTC. Encoded protein: CASSGQGAYEQYF.

The V call is TRBV5-8, the J call TRBJ1-1; weak D call: TRBD1 (6 bases). V dropped 4 bases and J dropped 0 bases, with 13 bases sitting between them. The CDR3 runs to 15 residues. The germline V gene encodes CDR1 SGHTS and CDR2 YDEGEE. The CDR3 DNA reads TGTGCCAGCAGCCCCAGGACAGATTTGAACACTGAAGCTTTCTTT. The encoded protein is CASSPRTDLNTEAFF.

This clone was found once. V gene TRBV2 combines with J gene TRBJ1-6; D not certain. Germline CDR1 is SNHLY and CDR2 is FYNNEI. The length of the CDR3 is 17 residues. The V gene lost 3 bases and the J gene lost 7 bases, with 19 bases spanning the gap. Here the CDR3 DNA reads TGTGCCAGCAGTGAGATGTACCGGAGCCCTGGGAATTCACCCCTCCACTTT. Translated, it gives CASSEMYRSPGNSPLHF.

The chain joins TRBV6-5 to TRBJ1-2; D is unclear. The CDR3 runs to 12 residues. Between the trimmed V and J ends, which lost 8 bases and 7 bases, there was a span of 14 bases. Germline V gene lookup returns CDR1 MNHEY and CDR2 SVGAGI. The DNA of the CDR3 is TGTGCCAGCTCGCGACTTACGGTTGGCTACACCTTC. Protein sequence: CASSRLTVGYTF.

V usage is TRBV5-6 and J usage is TRBJ1-2, with D maybe TRBD1 (5 bases). Germline V gives CDR1 SGHDT, CDR2 YYEEEE. Trimming stripped 1 base from V and 0 bases from J, with 16 bases between. This CDR3 contains 17 residues. The CDR3 bases are TGTGCCAGCAGCTTGTTCGTTTCCGGGGGAACTAACTATGGCTACACCTTC. This gives the protein CASSLFVSGGTNYGYTF.

The chain joins TRBV23-1 to TRBJ2-7; 8 bases line up with TRBD1. TRBV23-1 is an ORF; its function is uncertain. This CDR3 is built from 16 residues. After removal of 8 bases from V and 3 bases from J, the junction contained 15 bases not matched to a gene. This chain's CDR3 is CASPHTPKTGDYEQYV. CDR3 DNA sequence: TGCGCCAGCCCACATACGCCGAAGACAGGGGACTACGAGCAGTACGTC.

This clone has just one count. The CDR3 here is CASRMTGLMDTQYF. CDR3 bases: TGTGCCAGCAGGATGACAGGGTTAATGGATACGCAGTATTTT. J is TRBJ2-3 and V is TRBV6-1; 7 nucleotides match TRBD1. Germline CDR1 MNHNS, CDR2 SASEGT. The CDR3 length is 14 residues. J lost 6 bases, V lost 6 bases, and 9 bases had no gene match.

This clone came up a few times. The CDR3 DNA is TGTGCCAGCAGTTACCAGGGAGGGTCTGATGGCTACACCTTC. Its protein product is CASSYQGGSDGYTF. The chain recombines TRBV6-5 with TRBJ1-2; D may be TRBD1 (5 bases). Germline values: CDR1 MNHEY, CDR2 SVGAGI. This CDR3 is built from 14 residues. The V gene lost 2 bases and the J gene lost 6 bases, with 13 bases spanning the gap.

This chain links TRBV7-2 with TRBJ1-2, with a weak D call TRBD1 (6 bases). CDR3 size: 15 residues. The V gene lost 5 bases and the J gene lost 0 bases, with 13 bases spanning the gap. CDR1 SGHTA and CDR2 FQGNSA come from the germline V gene. The chain's CDR3 is CASSPGTQANYGYTF. CDR3 nucleotide sequence: TGTGCCAGCAGCCCCGGGACACAGGCTAACTATGGCTACACCTTC. Combining the CDR3 with reference TRBV7-2 and TRBJ1-2 gives the whole variable domain GAGVSQSPSNKVTEKGKDVELRCDPISGHTALYWYRQSLGQGLEFLIYFQGNSAPDKSGLPSDRFSAERTGGSVSTLTIQRTQQEDSAVYLCASSPGTQANYGYTFGSGTRLTVV.

V is TRBV6-1 and J is TRBJ2-7, with TRBD2 as a possible D gene (5 bases). V lost 6 bases to trimming and J lost 6 bases, with 15 bases between them. The length of the CDR3 is 13 residues. Germline CDR1 reads MNHNS; CDR2 reads SASEGT. This chain's CDR3 is CASRDSLWREQYV. Here the CDR3 DNA reads TGTGCCAGCAGGGACTCTTTGTGGCGCGAGCAGTACGTC.

The chain is built from TRBV6-5 and TRBJ2-1; 8 nucleotides agree with TRBD2. The CDR3 covers 15 residues. The junction had 4 bases not matched to a gene; V was cut back by 0 bases and J by 6 bases. Germline values: CDR1 MNHEY, CDR2 SVGAGI. The CDR3 DNA sequence: TGTGCCAGCAGTTACTCGCTAGGACTAGCCAATGAGCAGTTCTTC. Translation: CASSYSLGLANEQFF.

V gene TRBV28 combines with J gene TRBJ1-2, with D possibly matching TRBD1 (5 bases). V shed 5 bases and J shed 4 bases, with 23 bases lying between them. This CDR3 region has 17 residues. Germline V gene data show CDR1 as MDHEN and CDR2 as SYDVKM. The CDR3 sequence is CASSTPSTVESIYGYTF. CDR3 DNA: TGTGCCAGCAGTACCCCATCGACAGTCGAATCGATCTATGGCTACACCTTC.

The chain has TRBV4-2 and TRBJ2-1; possible D gene TRBD2, 7 bases. This CDR3 contains 13 residues. V lost 4 bases, J lost 9 bases, and 13 bases lay in between. Germline assignment: CDR1 LGHNA and CDR2 YNFKEQ. In DNA form, the CDR3 reads TGTGCCAGCAGCCTGGGAGGGGGGACTGAGCAGTTCTTC. Its protein is CASSLGGGTEQFF.

To note about this clone: One junction end does not reproduce the germline sequence, and a read error may be involved. The rearrangement joins TRBV7-9 to TRBJ1-1; the D is unclear. The CDR3 length is 14 residues. The germline V gene encodes CDR1 SEHNR and CDR2 FQNEAQ (reference sequence). The CDR3 sequence is CSSNMPRGNTEAFF. The CDR3 nucleotides read TGTTCCAGCAACATGCCCCGGGGGAACACTGAAGCTTTCTTT. The variable domain in full, with the rest retrieved from reference TRBV7-9 and TRBJ1-1, is DTGVSQNPRHKITKRGQNVTFRCDPISEHNRLYWYRQTLGQGPEFLTYFQNEAQLEKSRLLSDRFSAERPKGSFSTLEIQRTEQGDSAMYLCSSNMPRGNTEAFFGQGTRLTVV.

The chain is built from TRBV9 and TRBJ2-2; 8 bases are a match to TRBD2. The CDR3 totals 15 residues. CDR1 SGDLS and CDR2 YYNGEE come from the germline V gene. Germline trimming cut 0 bases from V and 5 bases from J; bases unmatched to any gene: 3. CDR3 protein: CASSVGGGSTGELFF. The CDR3 DNA follows: TGTGCCAGCAGCGTAGGCGGGGGGAGTACCGGGGAGCTGTTTTTT.

The genes are TRBV21-1 and TRBJ2-7; the table gives TRBD1 as D, unverified against the DNA. TRBV21-1 is labeled a pseudogene. The CDR3 sequence is 14 residues long. This CDR3 reads CASSKADRSYEQYV. The CDR3 coding sequence is TGTGCCAGCAGCAAAGCGGACAGATCCTACGAGCAGTACGTC.

The gene calls are TRBV7-9 and TRBJ2-2; unclear D gene. Trimming pared 7 bases from V and 2 bases from J, leaving 8 bases between. The CDR3 is 13 amino acids. Germline V lookup: CDR1 SEHNR, CDR2 FQNEAQ (reference sequence). In DNA, the CDR3 is TGTGCCAGCATAACTTTCAACACCGGGGAGCTGTTTTTT. Its protein product is CASITFNTGELFF. The full variable domain, its missing parts supplied by reference TRBV7-9 and TRBJ2-2, is DTGVSQNPRHKITKRGQNVTFRCDPISEHNRLYWYRQTLGQGPEFLTYFQNEAQLEKSRLLSDRFSAERPKGSFSTLEIQRTEQGDSAMYLCASITFNTGELFFGEGSRLTVL.